The next 15 T cell receptor beta chains were all read from a single sample in a study of cytomegalovirus exposure and HLA in healthy donors. The study ran its PCR with 60 Vbeta and 13 Jbeta primers. Using immunoSEQ multiplex PCR, the repertoire was profiled, and TCRdb retains in-frame clones only, with some absent. This table has 210,000 or so clones, roughly 80% appearing once. Sequences were obtained from PBMCs. These receptors were collected from a girl aged 10-17 years in good health and CMV-seronegative.

This sequence joins TRBV5-1 and TRBJ2-6; possibly TRBD2 for D (6 bases). Germline CDR1 reads SGHRS; CDR2 reads YFSETQ. V was clipped by 0 bases and J by 4 bases, with 11 bases between them. CDR3 size: 16 residues. DNA for the CDR3: TGCGCCAGCAGCTTGGCCCGGGGGTCCGGGGCCAACGTCCTGACTTTC. Its protein product is CASSLARGSGANVLTF.

This sequence joins TRBV19 and TRBJ1-6; 7 positions match TRBD1. This CDR3 region has 17 residues. CDR1 and CDR2 (germline): LNHDA, SQIVND (reference sequence). Germline trimming cut 3 bases from V and 7 bases from J; bases unmatched to any gene: 12. The DNA of the CDR3 is TGTGCCAGTAGTATCCCAGGGCCGACAGGGCCCAATTCACCCCTCCACTTT. The encoded protein is CASSIPGPTGPNSPLHF.

The V gene is TRBV15, the J gene TRBJ2-5; TRBD1 agrees at 7 bases. The CDR3 totals 15 residues. Per the germline V gene, CDR1 is LNHNV and CDR2 is YYDKDF (reference sequence). Trimming cost V 0 bases and J 3 bases; bases outside gene matches: 4. In DNA, the CDR3 is TGTGCCACCAGCAGAGATAAGGGGACAGAAGAGACCCAGTACTTC. The encoded protein is CATSRDKGTEETQYF. Supplemented by reference TRBV15 and TRBJ2-5, the full variable domain reads DAMVIQNPRYQVTQFGKPVTLSCSQTLNHNVMYWYQQKSSQAPKLLFHYYDKDFNNEADTPDNFQSRRPNTSFCFLDIRSPGLGDTAMYLCATSRDKGTEETQYFGPGTRLLVL.

The chain couples TRBV18 to TRBJ2-7, with D perhaps matching TRBD1 (6 bases). The germline V and J ends were trimmed by 3 bases and 2 bases, with 14 bases remaining between them. Germline CDR1 reads KGHSH; CDR2 reads LQKENI. The CDR3 sequence is 15 residues long. CDR3 bases: TGTGCCAGCTCACCGGGGGCAACAGCCACCTACGAGCAGTACTTC. This encodes CASSPGATATYEQYF. Full variable domain (remainder filled in from reference TRBV18 and TRBJ2-7): NAGVMQNPRHLVRRRGQEARLRCSPMKGHSHVYWYRQLPEEGLKFMVYLQKENIIDESGMPKERFSAEFPKEGPSILRIQQVVRGDSAAYFCASSPGATATYEQYFGPGTRLTVT.

This clone was seen once. This rearrangement joins TRBV9 to TRBJ2-5; 11 bases agree with TRBD2. V was pared by 4 bases and J by 5 bases, with 7 bases of the junction left unmatched. The V gene's germline CDR1 is SGDLS and CDR2 YYNGEE. The CDR3 runs 15 residues. CDR3: CASSISGGAVETQYF. CDR3 bases: TGTGCCAGCAGCATTAGCGGGGGGGCCGTCGAGACCCAGTACTTC.

The rearrangement links TRBV28 to TRBJ2-5, with a weak D call TRBD1 (5 bases). Germline V gene data show CDR1 as MDHEN and CDR2 as SYDVKM. Trimming took 2 bases from V and 5 from J, leaving 21 bases between them. The CDR3 is 17 residues long. The DNA of the CDR3 is TGTGCCAGCAGTTTACGCTCCGCCCCCACAGGTCGTGAGACCCAGTACTTC. Translating gives CASSLRSAPTGRETQYF. Together with reference TRBV28 and TRBJ2-5, the CDR3 gives the full variable domain: DVKVTQSSRYLVKRTGEKVFLECVQDMDHENMFWYRQDPGLGLRLIYFSYDVKMKEKGDIPEGYSVSREKKERFSLILESASTNQTSMYLCASSLRSAPTGRETQYFGPGTRLLVL.

The rearrangement links TRBV5-1 to TRBJ1-2; the D is unclear. Germline V gene data show CDR1 as SGHRS and CDR2 as YFSETQ. This CDR3 spans 13 amino acids. Trimming took 0 bases from V and 3 from J, leaving 6 bases between them. CDR3 bases: TGCGCCAGCAGCTTGGACGGAGACTATGGCTACACCTTC. It translates to CASSLDGDYGYTF.

The rearrangement links TRBV7-9 to TRBJ2-7; TRBD1 matches at 7 bases. The CDR3 runs to 13 residues. Germline CDR1 SEHNR, CDR2 FQNEAQ (reference sequence). J was trimmed by 4 bases and V by 5 bases; bases with no gene match: 5. The CDR3 coding sequence is TGTGCCAGCAGCACGGGACAGACTTACGAGCAGTACTTC. Its translation: CASSTGQTYEQYF.

The chain couples TRBV27 to TRBJ1-1; 9 bases fit TRBD1. CDR3 length: 17 amino acids. Per germline, CDR1 MNHEY and CDR2 SMNVEV (reference sequence). The V segment lost 5 bases and the J segment 12 bases; nucleotides outside the gene matches: 22. CDR3 sequence reads: CASSHTGGARTRNGSFF. In DNA form, the CDR3 reads TGTGCCAGCAGTCATACAGGGGGCGCCCGGACCCGCAATGGGTCTTTCTTT.

This CDR3 reads CASSLIGGSLPYNEQFF. CDR3 DNA: TGCGCCAGCAGCTTGATCGGCGGGAGTCTCCCGTACAATGAGCAGTTCTTC. The V and J genes are TRBV5-1 and TRBJ2-1; TRBD2 matches 7 bases. The V segment lost 1 base and the J segment 4 bases; nucleotides outside the gene matches: 11. This CDR3 comprises 17 residues. Germline CDR1 SGHRS, CDR2 YFSETQ.

This clone was picked up a small number of times. The chain uses TRBV4-2 and TRBJ1-1; TRBD1 is a possible D gene (5 bases). This CDR3 is 15 amino acids long. V shed 5 bases and J shed 5 bases, with 18 bases lying between them. Germline V lookup: CDR1 LGHNA, CDR2 YNFKEQ. CDR3: CASSAQVGGWTEAFF. CDR3 nucleotide sequence: TGTGCCAGCAGCGCCCAGGTCGGGGGTTGGACTGAAGCTTTCTTT.

The V and J genes are TRBV5-6 and TRBJ1-1; D is ambiguous. Trimming left V 7 bases short and J 2 bases short, with 6 bases between. Looked up from germline, CDR1 is SGHDT and CDR2 is YYEEEE. This CDR3 region has 11 residues. CDR3 coding DNA: TGTGCCAGCGGCAGAAACACTGAAGCTTTCTTT. Protein sequence: CASGRNTEAFF.

This chain links TRBV6-1 with TRBJ1-1; D unresolved. The V gene's germline CDR1 is MNHNS and CDR2 SASEGT. The CDR3 totals 12 residues. V gave up 2 bases and J gave up 5 bases, with 6 bases separating them. The CDR3 is CASSEWRTEAFF. CDR3 DNA sequence: TGTGCCAGCAGTGAATGGAGGACTGAAGCTTTCTTT.

CDR3 DNA sequence: TGTGCCAGCAGCTTAGTACAGGGAACTAATGAAAAACTGTTTTTT. It translates to CASSLVQGTNEKLFF. V is TRBV7-9 and J is TRBJ1-4; the D gene is possibly TRBD1 (6 bases). With 1 base removed from V and 1 base from J, the gap between germline ends came to 7 bases. From germline, CDR1 is SEHNR and CDR2 FQNEAQ (reference sequence). This CDR3 is 15 amino acids long.

J is TRBJ1-2 and V is TRBV25-1, with 9 bases lining up with TRBD1. The CDR3 extends over 15 amino acids. J was trimmed by 5 bases and V by 3 bases; bases with no gene match: 7. The germline V gene encodes CDR1 MGHDK and CDR2 SYGVNS. CDR3 sequence: CASSEAGQGEYGYTF. DNA for the CDR3: TGTGCCAGCAGTGAGGCGGGACAGGGCGAGTATGGCTACACCTTC.